This is a list of T cell receptor beta chains from one sample in a study of blood T cells in healthy people across ages. TCRdb reanalysed the 5' RACE reads using MiXCR and keeps one entry per CDR3 protein. The sample has about 800,000 distinct CDR3 sequences, 20% to 30% seen once. These data were likewise used in another study, on T cells of mothers and their children.

Sequenced sample: blood. The receptors were gathered from a boy younger than 18 in good health. CDR3s leave out the opening cysteine and the closing phenylalanine or tryptophan. Size values are once, few and many counts, or a class for expanded clones, and some rows have none.

SATEASRGVKY - TRBJ2-1 11 TRBV20-1
SARGSLGAQRADTQY few TRBJ2-3 15 TRBV20-1
ASSFTGGYYNEQF few TRBJ2-1 13 TRBV11-2
ASSPRQGNTGELF many TRBJ2-2 13 TRBV6-1
SVREILDRGSATNEKLF few TRBJ1-4 17 TRBV29-1
ASSLAGSIMNTEAF - TRBJ1-1 14 TRBV5-1
ASSQLSDRGGNIQY few TRBJ2-4 14 TRBV4-1
ASRTEGERRSLF - TRBJ1-4 12 TRBV28
ASRPTGEATYEQY few TRBJ2-7 13 TRBV28
ASSSQSVAGEREQF - TRBJ2-1 14 TRBV7-2
ASSYGSGYGNTIY - TRBJ1-3 13 TRBV6-5
SVANYLSYEQY - TRBJ2-7 11 TRBV29-1
ASSEGEGRSLYEQF - - 14 TRBV6-1
ASSPMEGQGRTDTQY few TRBJ2-3 15 TRBV5-1
ASSQDPGMPLAKNIQY - TRBJ2-4 16 TRBV4-1
SAAAGGPRNEQF few - 12 TRBV20-1
AGSARSDPRSSYEQY - TRBJ2-7 15 TRBV9
SARALAPLDTQY once TRBJ2-3 12 TRBV20-1
SVEDPLSEARTDTQY - TRBJ2-3 15 TRBV29-1
ASSLAWNTGELF few TRBJ2-2 12 TRBV12-3/TRBV12-4
SVAPNPRYEQY few TRBJ2-7 11 TRBV29-1
ATSRESVELSWGGATNEKLF - TRBJ1-4 20 TRBV15
ASKSAEEGAGGYT few TRBJ1-2 13 TRBV28
ASSRQRNYGYT - TRBJ1-2 11 TRBV28
ATRDRSSYNEQF few TRBJ2-1 12 TRBV6-1
ASSLRQGPPHEQF few - 13 TRBV7-2
ASSLGDRGANYGYT - TRBJ1-2 14 TRBV28
ASSYSIGAGSSSYNEQF - TRBJ2-1 17 TRBV6-5
ASSNRDTDTEAF - TRBJ1-1 12 TRBV5-5
ASSTGTGLETQY - TRBJ2-5 12 TRBV6-2/TRBV6-3
SVEPGGSRTDTQY - TRBJ2-3 13 TRBV29-1
SARGGTSGSVDTQY - TRBJ2-3 14 TRBV20-1
ASSDNRLQGIESYEQY - - 16 TRBV25-1
ASSYGDSQETQY few TRBJ2-5 12 TRBV5-1
ASGGGSETQY - TRBJ2-5 10 TRBV25-1
SVAGGIYEQY - TRBJ2-7 10 TRBV29-1
ASSQVVWGEGQETQY - TRBJ2-5 15 TRBV4-1
SVEGVGGQTQY - TRBJ2-5 11 TRBV29-1
ASSQDAGHEQY - - 11 TRBV4-1
SARDPLLTGLNEKLF - TRBJ1-4 15 TRBV20-1
ASSPVSGTEAGELF - TRBJ2-2 14 TRBV5-1
ASSDDQGDTEAF - TRBJ1-1 12 TRBV13
ATSEKSGRGNIQY - TRBJ2-4 13 TRBV24-1
ATSRELVAKNIQY - TRBJ2-4 13 TRBV15
ASSSFGSTSGTDTQY many TRBJ2-3 15 TRBV28
ASSVDGASGANVLT many TRBJ2-6 14 TRBV5-1
ASSEPGLAGTDTQY once TRBJ2-3 14 TRBV9
ASSLLAGFSYEQY many TRBJ2-7 13 TRBV7-6
ASSLSGGALETQY few TRBJ2-5 13 TRBV27